A single sample is the source of the 17 T cell receptor beta chains below, sequenced in a study of tumor and adjacent non-tumor tissue in lung cancer. Three rounds of nested PCR, following a modified ARM-PCR protocol, produced the TCRbeta library. TCRdb used MiXCR to reprocess the multiplex PCR reads, holding one entry per CDR3 protein. Seen here are just over 200,000 distinct CDR3 sequences, about 76% observed once, and the top ten hold less than 25%. RNA was extracted from bulk tissue without any cell sorting. What was sequenced was lung tumor tissue. These receptors came from a man aged 55 to 70 with non-small cell lung cancer.

A single count supports this clonotype. The CDR3 DNA is TGTGCCAGCAGCTTAGTGGACAACCGATATGGCTACACCTTC. Translation gives CASSLVDNRYGYTF. V is TRBV7-9 and J is TRBJ1-2; weak D call: TRBD1 (5 bases). V shed 1 base and J shed 5 bases, with 11 bases lying between them. The CDR3 covers 14 residues. From germline, CDR1 is SEHNR and CDR2 FQNEAQ (reference sequence).

This clonotype came up a few times. A much larger clone is a single base away; this may be a read error. This chain uses TRBV29-1 with TRBJ2-2; tentatively, D is TRBD2 (6 bases). The germline V gene has CDR1 SQVTM and CDR2 ANQGSEA. The CDR3 consists of 14 residues. CDR3 sequence (DNA): TGCAGCGCCCTAAAGGGAAGGAACACCGGGGGGCTGTTTTTT. Protein: CSALKGRNTGGLFF.

A remark on this clonotype: Since the CDR3 does not end with the conserved phenylalanine or tryptophan, this likely comes from a read error. The chain couples TRBV11-3 to TRBJ2-3; D may be TRBD1 (6 bases). From germline, CDR1 is SGHNT and CDR2 YENEEA. The CDR3 contains 15 residues. The CDR3 is CASSLGQGSTDRQYL. The CDR3 bases are TGTGCCAGCAGCTTAGGGCAGGGGAGCACAGATAGGCAGTATCTT.

This clonotype has just a few counts. This CDR3 is CSVEVDRYTEAFF. CDR3 nucleotides: TGCAGCGTTGAGGTAGACAGGTACACTGAAGCTTTCTTT. The V and J genes are TRBV29-1 and TRBJ1-1; maybe TRBD1 (6 bases). Trimming took off 3 bases at V and 3 bases at J, with 11 bases between the two ends. The CDR3 length is 13 residues. Germline loops: CDR1 SQVTM, CDR2 ANQGSEA.

This clonotype appeared a few times. The genes are TRBV6-6 and TRBJ1-2, with 9 bases matching TRBD1. Germline V gene lookup returns CDR1 MNHNY and CDR2 SVGAGI (reference sequence). The CDR3 runs 14 residues. J lost 4 bases, V lost 7 bases, and 7 bases had no gene match. DNA for the CDR3: TGTGCCAGCACCCTGGGACAGGGTCCCTATGGCTACACCTTC. Its protein product is CASTLGQGPYGYTF.

The V call is TRBV28, the J call TRBJ2-1; 11 bases fit TRBD1. The CDR3 is made up of 15 amino acids. In germline, CDR1 is MDHEN, CDR2 SYDVKM. V gave up 3 bases and J gave up 8 bases; unmatched junction bases: 6. CDR3 nucleotide sequence: TGTGCCAGCAGTTTCGGACAGGGGGCGATGGATGAGCAGTTCTTC. It encodes CASSFGQGAMDEQFF.

In the case of this clonotype: A clone one base away is much larger, so this may be a read error. This rearrangement joins TRBV5-4 to TRBJ2-3; perhaps D is TRBD1 or TRBD2 (5 bases each). The germline V gene has CDR1 SGHNT and CDR2 YYREEE (reference sequence). The CDR3 runs 15 residues. CDR3 nucleotide sequence: TGTGCCAGCAGCCCGGGACGAATCAGCATAGATACGCAGTATTTT. It is translated as CASSPGRISIDTQYF.

This sequence joins TRBV20-1 and TRBJ2-1; the D gene is possibly TRBD1 (6 bases). V was shortened by 3 bases and J by 5 bases, with 17 bases between the two germline ends. There are 15 residues in the CDR3. Germline CDR1 reads DFQATT; CDR2 reads SNEGSKA (reference sequence). Here the CDR3 reads CSARFWVRGHNEQFF. Here the CDR3 DNA reads TGCAGTGCTAGGTTTTGGGTCAGGGGCCACAATGAGCAGTTCTTC.

The rearrangement joins TRBV5-1 to TRBJ1-6; 11 positions match TRBD1. The CDR3 length is 15 residues. Germline trimming cut 0 bases from V and 7 bases from J; bases unmatched to any gene: 0. Germline V gene lookup returns CDR1 SGHRS and CDR2 YFSETQ. The CDR3 spells CASSLGTGGNSPLHF. The DNA of the CDR3 is TGCGCCAGCAGCTTGGGGACAGGGGGCAATTCACCCCTCCACTTT. The full variable domain, its missing parts supplied by reference TRBV5-1 and TRBJ1-6, is KAGVTQTPRYLIKTRGQQVTLSCSPISGHRSVSWYQQTPGQGLQFLFEYFSETQRNKGNFPGRFSGRQFSNSRSEMNVSTLELGDSALYLCASSLGTGGNSPLHFGNGTRLTVT.

As for this clonotype: An end of the junction does not agree with germline; a read error may underlie this. The chain is built from TRBV12-3 or TRBV12-4 and TRBJ1-5; 7 bases are a match to TRBD1. This CDR3 has 16 amino acids. In nucleotides, the CDR3 is TGTGCCAGCAGTTTCCTGCAGGGGGTTCGGAATCAGTCCCAGCATTTT. This translates into CASSFLQGVRNQSQHF.

With regard to this clonotype: One end of the junction does not line up with germline, which may come from a read error. The V and J genes are TRBV20-1 and TRBJ2-7; possibly TRBD1 for D (6 bases). The CDR3 runs 13 residues. Looked up from germline, CDR1 is DFQATT and CDR2 is SNEGSKA (reference sequence). CDR3 nucleotides: TGCAGTGCTACACCCGGACAGACCTACGAGCAGAACTTC. It encodes CSATPGQTYEQNF.

Note on this clonotype: Since a much larger clone is just one base distant, this may be a read error. The chain is built from TRBV29-1 and TRBJ2-7; 10 bases fit TRBD2. Germline CDR1 is SQVTM and CDR2 is ANQGSEA. With V trimmed by 7 bases and J by 5 bases, 5 bases remained unmatched. This CDR3 spans 12 amino acids. Here the CDR3 reads CSASGGHDEQYF. CDR3 sequence (DNA): TGCAGCGCTAGCGGGGGTCACGACGAGCAGTACTTC.

Only a few counts were recorded for this clonotype. This may come from a read error, since a much larger clone is one base off. This chain joins TRBV11-3 and TRBJ2-1; 7 nucleotides match TRBD1. The J call could be wrong; TRBJ2-7 is a better fit for the DNA end. The V gene's germline CDR1 is SGHNT and CDR2 YENEEA. The CDR3 extends over 12 amino acids. The CDR3 sequence is CASSQQGHEQYF. As DNA, the CDR3 is TGTGCCAGCAGCCAACAGGGGCATGAGCAGTACTTC.

This clonotype was counted a few times. The CDR3 here is CSATQGGGAKNIQYF. In nucleotides, the CDR3 is TGCAGCGCAACCCAAGGTGGGGGAGCCAAAAACATTCAGTACTTC. This chain links TRBV29-1 with TRBJ2-4, with D perhaps matching TRBD1 or TRBD2 (5 bases each). The CDR3 covers 15 residues. Germline assignment: CDR1 SQVTM and CDR2 ANQGSEA. V was shortened by 7 bases and J by 0 bases, with 16 bases between the two germline ends. Variable domain in full (rest from reference TRBV29-1 and TRBJ2-4): SAVISQKPSRDICQRGTSLTIQCQVDSQVTMMFWYRQQPGQSLTLIATANQGSEATYESGFVIDKFPISRPNLTFSTLTVSNMSPEDSSIYLCSATQGGGAKNIQYFGAGTRLSVL.

On this clonotype: This clone may be a read error of a much larger clone one base away. The V gene is TRBV29-1, the J gene TRBJ2-3, with a weak D call TRBD2 (5 bases). The CDR3 covers 15 residues. Between the trimmed V and J ends, which lost 4 bases and 3 bases, there was a span of 17 bases. Germline assignment: CDR1 SQVTM and CDR2 ANQGSEA. The DNA of the CDR3 is TGCAGCGTTGCCAGCGTCGGGATGGCGACAGATACGCAGTATTTT. Protein sequence: CSVASVGMATDTQYF.

This clonotype was found once. Possible read error: a much larger clone is one base away. The chain carries TRBV20-1 and TRBJ1-5; D is ambiguous. Germline V gene sequence: CDR1 DFQATT, CDR2 SNEGSKA (reference sequence). CDR3 size: 13 residues. V lost 3 bases and J 4 bases, leaving 10 bases between the germline ends. The CDR3 loop reads CSASFGNNQPQHF. The CDR3 bases are TGCAGTGCTAGTTTTGGCAATAATCAGCCCCAGCATTTT.

To note about this clonotype: The junction and the germline gene differ at one end; a read error may be behind it. V is TRBV11-3 and J is TRBJ2-3, with 9 nucleotides matching TRBD2. This CDR3 has 15 residues. The germline gives CDR1 SGHNT, CDR2 YENEEA. In nucleotides, the CDR3 is TGTGCCAGCAACTTCTCTAGCGGGGCCATTAATACGCAGTACTTT. Residues: CASNFSSGAINTQYF. The variable domain in full, with the rest retrieved from reference TRBV11-3 and TRBJ2-3, is EAGVVQSPRYKIIEKKQPVAFWCNPISGHNTLYWYLQNLGQGPELLIRYENEEAVDDSQLPKDRFSAERLKGVDSTLKIQPAELGDSAVYLCASNFSSGAINTQYFGPGTRLTVL.